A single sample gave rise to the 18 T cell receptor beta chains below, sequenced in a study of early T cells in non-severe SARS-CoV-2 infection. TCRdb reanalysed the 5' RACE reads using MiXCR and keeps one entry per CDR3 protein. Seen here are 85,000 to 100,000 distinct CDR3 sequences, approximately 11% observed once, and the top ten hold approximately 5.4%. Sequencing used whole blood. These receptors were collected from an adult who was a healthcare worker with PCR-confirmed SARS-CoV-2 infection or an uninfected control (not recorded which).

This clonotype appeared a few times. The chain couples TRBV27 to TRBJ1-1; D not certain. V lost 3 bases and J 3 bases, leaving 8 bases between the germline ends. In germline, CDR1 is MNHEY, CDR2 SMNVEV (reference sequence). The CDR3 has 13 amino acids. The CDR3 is CASSLLRDTEAFF. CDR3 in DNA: TGTGCCAGCAGTTTGTTGCGAGACACTGAAGCTTTCTTT.

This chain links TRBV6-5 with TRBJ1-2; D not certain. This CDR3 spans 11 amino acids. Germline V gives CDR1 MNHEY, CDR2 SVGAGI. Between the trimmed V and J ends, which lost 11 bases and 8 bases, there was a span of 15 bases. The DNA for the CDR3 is TGTGCCGCCCACGACCGCTACGGCTACACCTTC. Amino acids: CAAHDRYGYTF.

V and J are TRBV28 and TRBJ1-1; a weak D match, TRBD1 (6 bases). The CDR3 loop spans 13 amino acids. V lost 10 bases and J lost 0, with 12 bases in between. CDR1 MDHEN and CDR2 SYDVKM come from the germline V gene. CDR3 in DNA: TGTGCCACCCGGGACACCATGAACACTGAAGCTTTCTTT. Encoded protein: CATRDTMNTEAFF.

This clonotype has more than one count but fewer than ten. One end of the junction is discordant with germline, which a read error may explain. The CDR3 loop is CASSRSGDRANRRSF. As DNA, the CDR3 is TGTGCCAGCAGTCGCTCTGGCGACAGGGCGAATAGGAGGTCCTTC. The chain carries TRBV27 and TRBJ1-2; TRBD1 matches at 7 bases. The CDR3 is made up of 15 amino acids. Looked up from germline, CDR1 is MNHEY and CDR2 is SMNVEV (reference sequence).

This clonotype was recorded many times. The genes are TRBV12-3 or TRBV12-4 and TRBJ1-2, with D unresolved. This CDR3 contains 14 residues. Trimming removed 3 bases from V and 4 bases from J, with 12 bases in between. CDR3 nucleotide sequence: TGTGCCAGCAGTTTTTTCAGGAGTCGCTATGGCTACACCTTC. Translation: CASSFFRSRYGYTF.

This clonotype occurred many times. CDR3: CASSRTGVPSYNEQFF. Here the CDR3 DNA reads TGTGCCAGCAGCCGAACGGGGGTTCCCTCCTACAATGAGCAGTTCTTC. This chain joins TRBV7-9 and TRBJ2-1; maybe TRBD2 (6 bases). The germline V and J ends were trimmed by 5 bases and 0 bases, with 14 bases remaining between them. Germline assignment: CDR1 SEHNR and CDR2 FQNEAQ (reference sequence). The CDR3 is made up of 16 amino acids.

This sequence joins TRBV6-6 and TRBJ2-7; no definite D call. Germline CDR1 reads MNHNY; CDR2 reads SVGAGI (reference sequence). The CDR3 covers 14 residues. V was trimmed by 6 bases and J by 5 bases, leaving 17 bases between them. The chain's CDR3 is CASRTSETPHEQYF. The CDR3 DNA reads TGTGCCAGCAGAACCTCCGAGACACCCCACGAGCAGTACTTC.

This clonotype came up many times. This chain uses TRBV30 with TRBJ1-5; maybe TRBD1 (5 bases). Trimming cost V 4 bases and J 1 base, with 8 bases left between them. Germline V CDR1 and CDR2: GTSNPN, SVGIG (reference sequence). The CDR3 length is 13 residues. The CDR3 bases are TGTGCCTGGAACCGGGGGAGCAATCAGCCCCAGCATTTT. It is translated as CAWNRGSNQPQHF.

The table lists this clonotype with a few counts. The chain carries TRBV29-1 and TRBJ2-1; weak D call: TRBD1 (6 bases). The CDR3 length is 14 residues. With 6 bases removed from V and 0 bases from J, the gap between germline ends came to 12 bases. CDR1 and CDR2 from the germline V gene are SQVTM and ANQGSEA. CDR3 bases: TGCAGCGTCCGGGACACACGCTCCTACAATGAGCAGTTCTTC. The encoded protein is CSVRDTRSYNEQFF.

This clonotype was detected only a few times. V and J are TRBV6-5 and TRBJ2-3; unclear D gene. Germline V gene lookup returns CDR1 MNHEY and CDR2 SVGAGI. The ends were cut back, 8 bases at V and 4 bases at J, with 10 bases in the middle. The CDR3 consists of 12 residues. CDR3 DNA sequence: TGTGCCAGCTCCCGGGCCCCAGATACGCAGTATTTT. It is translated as CASSRAPDTQYF.

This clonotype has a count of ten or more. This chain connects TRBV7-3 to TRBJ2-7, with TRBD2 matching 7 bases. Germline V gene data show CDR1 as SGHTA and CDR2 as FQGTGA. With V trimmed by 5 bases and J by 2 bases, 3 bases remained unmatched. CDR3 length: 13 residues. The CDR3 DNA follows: TGTGCCAGCAGCCCCAGCGGGGCCTACGAGCAGTACTTC. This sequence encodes CASSPSGAYEQYF. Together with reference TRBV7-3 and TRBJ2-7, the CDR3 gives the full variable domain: GAGVSQTPSNKVTEKGKYVELRCDPISGHTALYWYRQSLGQGPEFLIYFQGTGAADDSGLPNDRFFAVRPEGSVSTLKIQRTERGDSAVYLCASSPSGAYEQYFGPGTRLTVT.

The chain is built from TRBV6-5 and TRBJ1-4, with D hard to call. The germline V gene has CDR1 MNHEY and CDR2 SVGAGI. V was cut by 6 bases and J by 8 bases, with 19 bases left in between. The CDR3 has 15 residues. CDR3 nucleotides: TGTGCCAGCAGCGATTCCCGGGCAGCCGGGGAAAAACTGTTTTTT. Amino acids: CASSDSRAAGEKLFF.

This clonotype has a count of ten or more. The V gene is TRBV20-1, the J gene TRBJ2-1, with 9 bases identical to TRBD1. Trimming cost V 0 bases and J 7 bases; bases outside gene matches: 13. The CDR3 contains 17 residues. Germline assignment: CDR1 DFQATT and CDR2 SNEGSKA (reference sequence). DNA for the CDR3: TGCAGTGCTAGAGATCGGGACCGGGACAGGGATAGGAATGAGCAGTTCTTC. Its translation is CSARDRDRDRDRNEQFF.

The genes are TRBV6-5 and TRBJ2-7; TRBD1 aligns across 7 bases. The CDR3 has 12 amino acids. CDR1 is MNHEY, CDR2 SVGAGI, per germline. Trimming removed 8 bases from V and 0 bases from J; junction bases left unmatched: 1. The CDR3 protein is CASGDSSYEQYF. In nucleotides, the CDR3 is TGTGCCAGCGGGGACAGCTCCTACGAGCAGTACTTC.

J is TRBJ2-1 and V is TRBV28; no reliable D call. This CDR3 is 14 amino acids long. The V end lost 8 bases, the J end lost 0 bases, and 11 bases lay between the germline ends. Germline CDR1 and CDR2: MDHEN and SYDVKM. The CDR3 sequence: CASSRLSSYNEQFF. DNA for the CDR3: TGTGCCAGCTCTAGACTCAGCTCCTACAATGAGCAGTTCTTC.

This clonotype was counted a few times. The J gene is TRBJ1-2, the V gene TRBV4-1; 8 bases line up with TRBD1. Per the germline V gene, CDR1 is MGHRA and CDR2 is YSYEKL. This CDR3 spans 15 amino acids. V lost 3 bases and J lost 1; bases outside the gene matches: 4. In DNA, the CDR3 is TGCGCCAGCAGCCATCAGGGGGCCATTAACTATGGCTACACCTTC. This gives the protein CASSHQGAINYGYTF.

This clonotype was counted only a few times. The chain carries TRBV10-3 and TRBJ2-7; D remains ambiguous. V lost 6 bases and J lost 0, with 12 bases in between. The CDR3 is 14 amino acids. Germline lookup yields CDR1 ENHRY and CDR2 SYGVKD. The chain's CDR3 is CAISGDWYSYEQYF. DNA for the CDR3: TGTGCCATCAGCGGAGACTGGTACTCCTACGAGCAGTACTTC.

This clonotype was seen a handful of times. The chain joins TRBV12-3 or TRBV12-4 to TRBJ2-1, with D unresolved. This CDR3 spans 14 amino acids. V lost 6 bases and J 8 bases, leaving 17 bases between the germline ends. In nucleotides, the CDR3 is TGTGCCAGCAGCTCCTCCGGGCCTCTGGATGAGCAGTTCTTC. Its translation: CASSSSGPLDEQFF.